What follows is one T cell receptor beta chain and its context. The antigen is not known. Sequence at one end of the junction differs from germline and may be a read error. The same CDR3 can be traced to other DNA sequences in this sample. These data are taken from a study of graft-versus-host responses after intestinal transplantation. Study results and limitations: The highest levels of circulating GvH clones went along with early declines in HvG clones after transplant.

This CDR3 comprises 15 residues. CDR1 and CDR2 from the germline V gene are SGHNT and YYREEE (reference sequence). The protocol was immunoSEQ multiplex PCR, while the TCRdb copy is restricted to in-frame clones and leaves out a portion. The data contain over 15,000 clones, just under 95% of them singletons. The source is a human patient who received an intestinal transplant, so some T cells may come from the graft donor. Sequences were derived from PBMCs, sampled 23 days after intestinal transplant. This rearrangement joins TRBV5-4 to TRBJ2-1; TRBD1 aligns across 8 bases. CDR3 amino acids: CASSQDRGSYNEQFF. For the CDR3, the DNA is TGCGCCAGCAGCCAAGACAGGGGCTCCTACAATGAGCAGTTCTTC.